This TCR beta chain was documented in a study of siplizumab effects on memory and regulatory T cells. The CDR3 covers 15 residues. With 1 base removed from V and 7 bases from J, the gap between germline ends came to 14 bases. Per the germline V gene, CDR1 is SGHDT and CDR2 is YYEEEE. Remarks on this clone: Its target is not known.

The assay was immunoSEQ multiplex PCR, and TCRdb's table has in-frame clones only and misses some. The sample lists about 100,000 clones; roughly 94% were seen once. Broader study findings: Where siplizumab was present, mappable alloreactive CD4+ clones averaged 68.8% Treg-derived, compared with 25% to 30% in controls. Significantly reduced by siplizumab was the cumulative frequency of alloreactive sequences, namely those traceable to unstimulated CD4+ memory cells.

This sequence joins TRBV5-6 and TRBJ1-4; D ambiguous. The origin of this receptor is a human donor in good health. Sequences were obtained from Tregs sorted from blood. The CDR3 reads CASSLSRAIGEKLFF. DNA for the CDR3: TGTGCCAGCAGCTTGTCAAGGGCGATAGGTGAAAAACTGTTTTTT.